The T cell receptor (beta chain) under discussion was sequenced for a study of T cell responses to AZD1222 COVID-19 vaccine. Trimming shortened V by 5 bases and J by 2 bases, and 13 bases separated the two germline ends. Germline values: CDR1 SGHVS, CDR2 FNYEAQ. The CDR3 extends over 15 amino acids. The assay was immunoSEQ multiplex PCR, and TCRdb's table has in-frame clones only and misses some. The sample carries 70,000 or so clones, about four fifths recorded once. The chain carries TRBV7-6 and TRBJ1-3, with D unresolved. Sequences were derived from peripheral blood, sampled 28 days after the second AZD1222 dose. This receptor was identified in an adult who received the AZD1222 COVID-19 vaccine. CDR3 in amino acids: CASSADTLPGNTIYF. CDR3 in DNA: TGTGCCAGCAGCGCCGACACCCTCCCTGGAAACACCATATATTTT.